Below, 29 T cell receptor beta chains from the same sample are listed, as sequenced in a study of cytomegalovirus exposure and HLA in healthy donors. Primers for the PCR totalled 60 Vbeta and 13 Jbeta. TCRdb keeps only in-frame clones here, not all; method: immunoSEQ multiplex PCR. This table has more than 130,000 clones, about three quarters appearing once. The specimen sequenced was PBMCs. Receptor source: a human donor in good health.

The chain employs TRBV4-2 and TRBJ1-4; TRBD1 matches 8 bases. The V segment lost 6 bases and the J segment 0 bases; nucleotides outside the gene matches: 3. Germline values: CDR1 LGHNA, CDR2 YNFKEQ. This CDR3 contains 15 residues. CDR3 sequence: CASSTGGATNEKLFF. For the CDR3, the DNA is TGTGCCAGCAGTACAGGGGGAGCAACTAATGAAAAACTGTTTTTT.

The chain carries TRBV6-9 and TRBJ2-7; 8 positions agree with TRBD1. The CDR3 is 14 amino acids. Unmatched junction bases numbered 9, after V lost 8 bases and J lost 3 bases. CDR1 is MNHGY and CDR2 is SVAAGI in the germline V gene. Here the CDR3 DNA reads TGTGCCAGCTTGCAAAAACAGGGGGACTACGAGCAGTACTTC. It yields the protein CASLQKQGDYEQYF.

V and J are TRBV7-6 and TRBJ2-7; possibly TRBD2 for D (6 bases). CDR1 and CDR2 from the germline V gene are SGHVS and FNYEAQ. Between the trimmed V and J ends, which lost 5 bases and 4 bases, there was a span of 21 bases. CDR3 length equals 16 residues. CDR3: CASSTGAERTIYEQYF. The DNA for the CDR3 is TGTGCCAGCAGCACGGGAGCAGAACGGACGATATACGAGCAGTACTTC.

This CDR3 is CASRQGAGVLAQYF. The CDR3 coding sequence is TGTGCCAGCAGACAGGGCGCTGGGGTTTTGGCCCAGTACTTC. V and J are TRBV2 and TRBJ2-5, with a possible D match to TRBD1 (6 bases). V was shortened by 6 bases and J by 9 bases, with 20 bases between the two germline ends. The CDR3 totals 14 residues. CDR1 is SNHLY, CDR2 FYNNEI, per germline.

V is TRBV6-6 and J is TRBJ1-1; the match to TRBD1 covers 11 bases. J was trimmed by 5 bases and V by 0 bases; bases with no gene match: 2. The CDR3 runs to 15 residues. CDR1 is MNHNY and CDR2 is SVGAGI in the germline V gene (reference sequence). The CDR3 sequence is CASSYSGTGGTEAFF. DNA of the CDR3: TGTGCCAGCAGTTACTCGGGGACAGGGGGTACTGAAGCTTTCTTT.

This chain links TRBV28 with TRBJ2-7; the match to TRBD2 covers 13 bases. The CDR3 is 15 residues long. The V segment lost 2 bases and the J segment 7 bases; nucleotides outside the gene matches: 5. The germline CDR1 and CDR2 sequences are MDHEN and SYDVKM. The CDR3 DNA is TGTGCCAGCAGTTTAGGACTAGCGGGGGTAGGTGAGCAGTACTTC. Amino acid sequence: CASSLGLAGVGEQYF.

V gene TRBV4-1 combines with J gene TRBJ1-4, with D perhaps matching TRBD1 (5 bases). The CDR3 spans 13 residues. Between the trimmed V and J ends, which lost 0 bases and 14 bases, there was a span of 13 bases. Germline CDR1 and CDR2: MGHRA and YSYEKL. CDR3 in amino acids: CASSQEGAGTLFF. Here the CDR3 DNA reads TGCGCCAGCAGCCAAGAAGGAGCCGGGACTCTGTTTTTT.

V gene TRBV5-1 combines with J gene TRBJ2-5; TRBD1 matches at 10 bases. The germline V gene has CDR1 SGHRS and CDR2 YFSETQ. The V gene end was trimmed by 4 bases and the J gene end by 0 bases; junction bases not matched to a gene: 6. CDR3 length equals 16 residues. The CDR3 region has the DNA TGCGCCAGCAGCCGATGGACAGGGGGGGACCAAGAGACCCAGTACTTC. As protein: CASSRWTGGDQETQYF.

The sample holds one count of this clone. V is TRBV28 and J is TRBJ2-2; a possible D gene is TRBD1 (6 bases). V was pared by 5 bases and J by 2 bases, with 9 bases between. CDR1 is MDHEN, CDR2 SYDVKM, per germline. The CDR3 runs 14 residues. CDR3: CASSRTVNTGELFF. DNA for the CDR3: TGTGCCAGCAGTCGGACAGTTAACACCGGGGAGCTGTTTTTT.

For this clone: Mismatch with germline at one junction end may stem from a read error. The same CDR3 also results from other DNA sequences found in this sample. The rearrangement joins TRBV2 to TRBJ1-1, with D perhaps matching TRBD1 (5 bases). Germline loops: CDR1 SNHLY, CDR2 FYNNEI. CDR3 length: 16 residues. CDR3 in amino acids: CASSLIRQFEVTEAFF. In nucleotides, the CDR3 is TGCGCCAGCTCCCTGATTAGACAGTTCGAGGTCACTGAAGCTTTCTTT.

The gene calls are TRBV5-5 and TRBJ1-5; TRBD1 agrees at 7 bases. The CDR3 sequence is 12 residues long. Germline lookup yields CDR1 SGHKS and CDR2 YYEKEE (reference sequence). Germline trimming cut 3 bases from V and 8 bases from J; bases unmatched to any gene: 2. The CDR3 sequence is CASSSQGEPQHF. CDR3 DNA: TGTGCCAGCAGCTCTCAGGGGGAGCCCCAGCATTTT.

The CDR3 sequence is CASDPGYRNQPQHF. Here the CDR3 DNA reads TGTGCCAGCGACCCGGGATATAGGAATCAGCCCCAGCATTTT. V gene TRBV19 combines with J gene TRBJ1-5, with D hard to call. Germline CDR1 reads LNHDA; CDR2 reads SQIVND (reference sequence). This CDR3 spans 14 amino acids. V was clipped by 9 bases and J by 4 bases, with 16 bases between them.

V usage is TRBV7-9 and J usage is TRBJ1-1; maybe TRBD1 (6 bases). The germline V gene encodes CDR1 SEHNR and CDR2 FQNEAQ (reference sequence). This CDR3 has 13 residues. V was cut by 4 bases and J by 3 bases, with 9 bases left in between. The CDR3 DNA reads TGTGCCAGCAGCTCCTACAGGGACACTGAAGCTTTCTTT. Translation: CASSSYRDTEAFF. Complete variable domain (other parts from reference TRBV7-9 and TRBJ1-1): DTGVSQNPRHKITKRGQNVTFRCDPISEHNRLYWYRQTLGQGPEFLTYFQNEAQLEKSRLLSDRFSAERPKGSFSTLEIQRTEQGDSAMYLCASSSYRDTEAFFGQGTRLTVV.

This clone was seen a handful of times. The rearrangement joins TRBV15 to TRBJ1-5; D not resolved. Germline CDR1 and CDR2: LNHNV and YYDKDF (reference sequence). V shed 0 bases and J shed 4 bases, with 4 bases lying between them. The CDR3 sequence is 13 residues long. CDR3 sequence (DNA): TGTGCCACCAGCAGAGATCCGAATCAGCCCCAGCATTTT. Its protein is CATSRDPNQPQHF.

The chain is built from TRBV7-9 and TRBJ2-2; D not certain. V lost 3 bases and J lost 3, with 8 bases in between. Germline-derived CDR1 and CDR2 are SEHNR and FQNEAQ (reference sequence). This CDR3 contains 14 residues. This CDR3 reads CASSFDQYTGELFF. For the CDR3, the DNA is TGTGCCAGCAGCTTCGATCAGTACACCGGGGAGCTGTTTTTT.

This rearrangement joins TRBV28 to TRBJ2-1; 8 nucleotides match TRBD2. V shed 7 bases and J 7 bases; nucleotides not matched to a gene: 18. The CDR3 has 17 residues. Looked up from germline, CDR1 is MDHEN and CDR2 is SYDVKM. Here the CDR3 DNA reads TGTGCCAGCATCCGGAGAGCGGGGGCCGACCCTGGGAATGAGCAGTTCTTC. Protein sequence: CASIRRAGADPGNEQFF.

This clone was seen more than once but under ten times. The chain has TRBV6-1 and TRBJ2-7; TRBD2 matches 8 bases. Per germline, CDR1 MNHNS and CDR2 SASEGT. V gave up 2 bases and J gave up 0 bases; unmatched junction bases: 3. The CDR3 spans 15 residues. CDR3 in amino acids: CASSEWLAGSYEQYF. The CDR3 DNA reads TGTGCCAGCAGTGAATGGCTAGCGGGCTCCTACGAGCAGTACTTC.

The chain carries TRBV15 and TRBJ1-1; D gene unclear. The CDR3 contains 15 residues. Germline V gene sequence: CDR1 LNHNV, CDR2 YYDKDF (reference sequence). The V end was cut by 1 base, the J end by 3 bases, with 12 bases between. The CDR3 coding sequence is TGTGCCACCAGCAGAGGTGGGCAGAGAGACACTGAAGCTTTCTTT. Its translation: CATSRGGQRDTEAFF.

This clone was observed once. The chain employs TRBV7-9 and TRBJ2-5; 11 nucleotides line up with TRBD2. The V and J ends lost 4 bases and 4 bases, in that order; junction bases with no gene match: 5. CDR1 and CDR2 from the germline V gene are SEHNR and FQNEAQ (reference sequence). The CDR3 is 15 amino acids. CDR3 DNA sequence: TGTGCCAGCAGCTCGTTAGCGGGGGGGCCAGAGACCCAGTACTTC. This translates into CASSSLAGGPETQYF. Combining the CDR3 with reference TRBV7-9 and TRBJ2-5 gives the whole variable domain DTGVSQNPRHKITKRGQNVTFRCDPISEHNRLYWYRQTLGQGPEFLTYFQNEAQLEKSRLLSDRFSAERPKGSFSTLEIQRTEQGDSAMYLCASSSLAGGPETQYFGPGTRLLVL.

The rearrangement uses TRBV6-1 and TRBJ2-5; 8 bases line up with TRBD1. Matching the DNA end better, TRBJ2-7 makes the J call doubtful. The CDR3 spans 13 residues. The V gene's germline CDR1 is MNHNS and CDR2 SASEGT. CDR3 nucleotide sequence: TGTGCCAGCTGGGGCAGGGGGCTTGGCGAGCAGTACTTC. It encodes CASWGRGLGEQYF.

This chain connects TRBV5-1 to TRBJ1-2; TRBD1 matches 8 bases. V trimming: 4 bases; J trimming: 1 base; junction bases outside the gene matches: 12. The CDR3 has 17 residues. CDR1 is SGHRS, CDR2 YFSETQ, per germline. The DNA of the CDR3 is TGCGCCAGCAGCCTTCAGGGGGCCGAATATCTTAACTATGGCTACACCTTC. It codes for CASSLQGAEYLNYGYTF.

V usage is TRBV19 and J usage is TRBJ1-5; D gene uncertain. The V end lost 7 bases, the J end lost 7 bases, and 14 bases lay between the germline ends. The CDR3 loop spans 13 amino acids. Germline V CDR1 and CDR2: LNHDA, SQIVND (reference sequence). CDR3 protein: CASNSVPGQPQHF. Written as DNA, the CDR3 is TGTGCCAGTAACTCTGTTCCGGGGCAGCCCCAGCATTTT.

This clone was seen once. The chain uses TRBV27 and TRBJ1-4; the match to TRBD1 covers 9 bases. This CDR3 contains 14 residues. Per the germline V gene, CDR1 is MNHEY and CDR2 is SMNVEV (reference sequence). V was pared by 6 bases and J by 4 bases, with 3 bases of the junction left unmatched. The chain's CDR3 is CASRHRGLNEKLFF. The CDR3, as DNA: TGTGCCAGCAGACACAGGGGGCTTAATGAAAAACTGTTTTTT.

This clone was seen ten or more times. V is TRBV11-2 and J is TRBJ1-3; no reliable D call. The CDR3 totals 13 residues. Trimming took off 3 bases at V and 7 bases at J, with 10 bases between the two ends. Germline V gene sequence: CDR1 SGHAT, CDR2 FQNNGV. CDR3 sequence (DNA): TGTGCCAGCAGCTTTGGGGAGTCGAACACCATATATTTT. Protein: CASSFGESNTIYF. Complete variable domain (other parts from reference TRBV11-2 and TRBJ1-3): EAGVAQSPRYKIIEKRQSVAFWCNPISGHATLYWYQQILGQGPKLLIQFQNNGVVDDSQLPKDRFSAERLKGVDSTLKIQPAKLEDSAVYLCASSFGESNTIYFGEGSWLTVV.

The chain recombines TRBV7-9 with TRBJ2-7; the D gene is possibly TRBD1 (5 bases). The V and J ends lost 3 bases and 0 bases respectively, with 6 bases between them. This CDR3 contains 13 residues. Per the germline V gene, CDR1 is SEHNR and CDR2 is FQNEAQ (reference sequence). The CDR3 loop is CASSFRVSYEQYF. CDR3 coding DNA: TGTGCCAGCAGCTTCAGGGTCTCCTACGAGCAGTACTTC.

Concerning this clone: Other DNA sequences of this sample code for an identical CDR3. The chain recombines TRBV4-2 with TRBJ2-7; tentatively, D is TRBD2 (5 bases). Trimming took off 0 bases at V and 4 bases at J, with 7 bases between the two ends. The CDR3 is 13 amino acids. Per the germline V gene, CDR1 is LGHNA and CDR2 is YNFKEQ. The CDR3, as DNA: TGTGCCAGCAGCCAAGAGGGCGGGTACGAGCAGTACTTC. It translates to CASSQEGGYEQYF.

The V call is TRBV13, the J call TRBJ2-1; 7 bases map to TRBD2. Looked up from germline, CDR1 is PRHDT and CDR2 is FYEKMQ (reference sequence). Germline trimming cut 5 bases from V and 3 bases from J; bases unmatched to any gene: 7. CDR3 size: 15 residues. DNA for the CDR3: TGTGCCAGCAGCGCTGGGACTACGCTCTACAATGAGCAGTTCTTC. Translated, it gives CASSAGTTLYNEQFF.

As concerns this clone: The junction differs from germline at one of its ends, possibly a read error. The chain has TRBV7-7 and TRBJ1-2; D is undetermined. In germline, CDR1 is SSHAT, CDR2 FNYEAQ (reference sequence). The CDR3 is 15 amino acids. This CDR3 reads CASSPLSGRNYGYTF. In DNA form, the CDR3 reads TGTGCTAGCAGTCCTCTTTCAGGCAGGAACTATGGCTACACCTTC. Combining the CDR3 with reference TRBV7-7 and TRBJ1-2 gives the whole variable domain GAGVSQSPRYKVTKRGQDVTLRCDPISSHATLYWYQQALGQGPEFLTYFNYEAQPDKSGLPSDRFSAERPEGSISTLTIQRTEQRDSAMYRCASSPLSGRNYGYTFGSGTRLTVV.

The rearrangement links TRBV18 to TRBJ2-7, with TRBD1 as a possible D gene (5 bases). The germline gives CDR1 KGHSH, CDR2 LQKENI. Trimming stripped 1 base from V and 5 bases from J, with 15 bases between. The CDR3 consists of 15 residues. The CDR3 loop is CASSPLAQGGDEQYF. The CDR3, as DNA: TGTGCCAGCTCACCACTTGCCCAGGGTGGGGACGAGCAGTACTTC.